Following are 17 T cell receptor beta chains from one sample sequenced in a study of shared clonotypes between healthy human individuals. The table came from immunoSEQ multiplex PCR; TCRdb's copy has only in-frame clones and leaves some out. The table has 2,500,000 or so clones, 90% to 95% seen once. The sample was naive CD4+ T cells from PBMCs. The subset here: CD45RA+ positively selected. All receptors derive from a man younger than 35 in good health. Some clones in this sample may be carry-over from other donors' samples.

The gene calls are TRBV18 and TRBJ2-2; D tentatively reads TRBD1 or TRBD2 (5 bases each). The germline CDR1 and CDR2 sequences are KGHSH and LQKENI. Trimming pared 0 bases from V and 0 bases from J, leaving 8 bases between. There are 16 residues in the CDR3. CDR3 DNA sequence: TGTGCCAGCTCACCACCCGGGGCGTCGAACACCGGGGAGCTGTTTTTT. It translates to CASSPPGASNTGELFF.

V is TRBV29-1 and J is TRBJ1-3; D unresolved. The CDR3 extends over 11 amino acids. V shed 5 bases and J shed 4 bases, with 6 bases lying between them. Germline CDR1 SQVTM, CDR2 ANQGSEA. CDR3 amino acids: CSVPGGNTIYF. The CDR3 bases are TGCAGCGTTCCGGGCGGAAACACCATATATTTT. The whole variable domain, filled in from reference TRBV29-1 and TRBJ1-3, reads SAVISQKPSRDICQRGTSLTIQCQVDSQVTMMFWYRQQPGQSLTLIATANQGSEATYESGFVIDKFPISRPNLTFSTLTVSNMSPEDSSIYLCSVPGGNTIYFGEGSWLTVV.

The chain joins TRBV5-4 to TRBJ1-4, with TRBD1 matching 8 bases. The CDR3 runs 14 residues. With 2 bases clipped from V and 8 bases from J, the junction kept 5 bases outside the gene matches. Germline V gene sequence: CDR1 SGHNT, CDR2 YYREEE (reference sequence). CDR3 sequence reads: CASSFQGAGEKLFF. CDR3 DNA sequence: TGTGCCAGCAGCTTTCAGGGGGCGGGAGAAAAACTGTTTTTT.

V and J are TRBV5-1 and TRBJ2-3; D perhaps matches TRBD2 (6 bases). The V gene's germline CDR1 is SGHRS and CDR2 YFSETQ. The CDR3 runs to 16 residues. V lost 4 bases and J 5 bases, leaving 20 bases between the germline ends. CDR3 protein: CASSLTGLRGVDTQYF. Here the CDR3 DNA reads TGCGCCAGCAGCCTGACGGGACTCCGAGGGGTAGATACGCAGTATTTT.

The CDR3 loop reads CASSQEYKRRGYEQYF. The CDR3 DNA sequence: TGTGCCAGCAGCCAAGAATATAAGCGGAGGGGCTACGAGCAGTACTTC. This chain connects TRBV4-2 to TRBJ2-7, with D tentatively TRBD2 (6 bases). The CDR3 is made up of 16 amino acids. Trimming removed 0 bases at V and 3 bases at J, with 15 bases between. Germline V CDR1 and CDR2: LGHNA, YNFKEQ.

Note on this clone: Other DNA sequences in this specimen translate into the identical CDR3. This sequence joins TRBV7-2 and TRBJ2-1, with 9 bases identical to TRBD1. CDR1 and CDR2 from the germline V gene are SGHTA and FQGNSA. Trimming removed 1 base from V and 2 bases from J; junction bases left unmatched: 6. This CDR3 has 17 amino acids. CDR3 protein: CASSLGAGTGTYNEQFF. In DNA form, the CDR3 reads TGTGCCAGCAGCTTAGGTGCCGGGACAGGGACCTACAATGAGCAGTTCTTC.

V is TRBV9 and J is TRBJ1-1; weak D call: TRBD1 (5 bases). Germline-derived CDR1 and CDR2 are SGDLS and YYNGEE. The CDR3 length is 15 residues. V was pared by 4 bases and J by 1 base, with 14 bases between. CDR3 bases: TGTGCCAGCAGCCCCATGGGGGGAAAGAACACTGAAGCTTTCTTT. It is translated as CASSPMGGKNTEAFF.

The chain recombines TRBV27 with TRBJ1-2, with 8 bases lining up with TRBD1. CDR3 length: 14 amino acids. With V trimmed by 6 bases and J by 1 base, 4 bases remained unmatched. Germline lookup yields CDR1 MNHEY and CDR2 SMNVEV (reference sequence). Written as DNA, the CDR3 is TGTGCCAGCAGCCGGGACAGGAGTAACTATGGCTACACCTTC. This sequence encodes CASSRDRSNYGYTF.

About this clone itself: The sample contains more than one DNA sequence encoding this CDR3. DNA for the CDR3: TGCGCCAGCAGCGAAGGAGACTATGGCTACACCTTC. Its protein product is CASSEGDYGYTF. This rearrangement joins TRBV5-1 to TRBJ1-2; no clear D gene. The germline gives CDR1 SGHRS, CDR2 YFSETQ. V lost 4 bases, J lost 3 bases, and 7 bases lay in between. This CDR3 has 12 residues.

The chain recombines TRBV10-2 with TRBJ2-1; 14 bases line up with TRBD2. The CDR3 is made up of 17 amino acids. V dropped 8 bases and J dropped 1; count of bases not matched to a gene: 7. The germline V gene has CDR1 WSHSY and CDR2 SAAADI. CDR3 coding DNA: TGCGCCAGCCTGCGACTAGCGGGAGGGGTATCCTACAATGAGCAGTTCTTC. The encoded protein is CASLRLAGGVSYNEQFF.

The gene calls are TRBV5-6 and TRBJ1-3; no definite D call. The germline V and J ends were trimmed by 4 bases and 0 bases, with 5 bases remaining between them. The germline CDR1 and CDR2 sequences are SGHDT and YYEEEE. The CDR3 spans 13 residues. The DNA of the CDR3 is TGTGCCAGCAGCGGACCCTCTGGAAACACCATATATTTT. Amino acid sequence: CASSGPSGNTIYF. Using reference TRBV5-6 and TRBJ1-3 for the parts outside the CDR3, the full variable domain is DAGVTQSPTHLIKTRGQQVTLRCSPKSGHDTVSWYQQALGQGPQFIFQYYEEEERQRGNFPDRFSGHQFPNYSSELNVNALLLGDSALYLCASSGPSGNTIYFGEGSWLTVV.

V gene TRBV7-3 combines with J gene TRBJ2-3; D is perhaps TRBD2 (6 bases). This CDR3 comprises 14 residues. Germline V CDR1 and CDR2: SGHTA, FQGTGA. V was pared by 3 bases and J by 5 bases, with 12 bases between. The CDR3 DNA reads TGTGCCAGCAGCTTGGGGGGAGCGAGAGATACGCAGTATTTT. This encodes CASSLGGARDTQYF.

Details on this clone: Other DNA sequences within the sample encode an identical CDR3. DNA of the CDR3: TGTGCCAGCACCCCCGGGGGTTCGGGCTACAATGAGCAGTTCTTC. It is translated as CASTPGGSGYNEQFF. The J gene is TRBJ2-1, the V gene TRBV7-3; possibly TRBD2 for D (6 bases). The CDR3 has 15 amino acids. From germline, CDR1 is SGHTA and CDR2 FQGTGA. Trimming took 7 bases from V and 3 from J, leaving 16 bases between them.

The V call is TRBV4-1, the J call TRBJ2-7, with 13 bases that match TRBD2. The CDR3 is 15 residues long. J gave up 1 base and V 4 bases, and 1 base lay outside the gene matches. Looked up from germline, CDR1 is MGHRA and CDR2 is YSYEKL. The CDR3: CASSRGLAGSYEQYF. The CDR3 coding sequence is TGCGCCAGCAGCCGGGGACTAGCGGGATCCTACGAGCAGTACTTC.

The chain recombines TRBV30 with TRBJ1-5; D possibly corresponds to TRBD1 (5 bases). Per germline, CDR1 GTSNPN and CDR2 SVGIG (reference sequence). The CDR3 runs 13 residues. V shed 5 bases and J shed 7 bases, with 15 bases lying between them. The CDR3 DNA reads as TGTGCCTGGGCCTCAGGGCTCGGCCAGCCCCAGCATTTT. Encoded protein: CAWASGLGQPQHF.

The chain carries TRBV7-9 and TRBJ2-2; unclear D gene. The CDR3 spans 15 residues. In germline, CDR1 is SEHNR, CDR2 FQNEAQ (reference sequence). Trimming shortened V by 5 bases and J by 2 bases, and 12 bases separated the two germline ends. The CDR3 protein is CASSIDSLNTGELFF. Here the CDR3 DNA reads TGTGCCAGCAGCATCGACTCGCTTAACACCGGGGAGCTGTTTTTT. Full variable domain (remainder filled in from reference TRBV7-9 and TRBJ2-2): DTGVSQNPRHKITKRGQNVTFRCDPISEHNRLYWYRQTLGQGPEFLTYFQNEAQLEKSRLLSDRFSAERPKGSFSTLEIQRTEQGDSAMYLCASSIDSLNTGELFFGEGSRLTVL.

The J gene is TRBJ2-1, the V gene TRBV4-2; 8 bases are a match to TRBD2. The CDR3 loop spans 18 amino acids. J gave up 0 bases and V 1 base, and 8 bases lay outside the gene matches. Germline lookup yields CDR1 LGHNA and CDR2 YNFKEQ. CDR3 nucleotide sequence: TGTGCCAGCAGCCAAGTTGGTAGCGGGGATCGCTCCTACAATGAGCAGTTCTTC. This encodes CASSQVGSGDRSYNEQFF.